This T cell receptor (beta chain) emerged from a study of Ad26.COV2.S vaccination and SARS-CoV-2 variants. Treatment of the sample: 19 received Ad26.COV2.S at low or high dose, single or two shots; a few received placebo; per-sample allocation not given. Sample collection was performed on day 63 after the first vaccine or placebo injection. Adults aged 18-55 years in Boston included the donor. Overall study findings and caveats: With respect to non-spike TCR breadth, vaccine and placebo recipients were similar.

Here immunoSEQ multiplex PCR was the method, and the copy in TCRdb shows in-frame clones only, minus some. The top ten hold about 3.3% of the sample, which has some 350,000 clones, approximately 84% seen once. Comment on this clone: No antigen is known for it.

This sequence originates from a person between 18 and 59 years old who received the Ad26.COV2.S COVID-19 vaccine or a placebo. The sample was peripheral blood, taken in a trial of Ad26.COV2.S vaccine versus placebo.

The DNA for the CDR3 is TGTGCCAGCACCTCAGCGGGGACAGAGAGTTCCTACAATGAGCAGTTCTTC. This encodes CASTSAGTESSYNEQFF. This chain connects TRBV28 to TRBJ2-1; D is tentatively TRBD1 or TRBD2 (7 bases each). The CDR3 covers 17 residues. Trimming cost V 7 bases and J 1 base, with 20 bases left between them. Germline loops: CDR1 MDHEN, CDR2 SYDVKM.